The rows below give T cell receptor beta chains drawn from one sample of a study of blood T cell repertoires in COVID-19. Here immunoSEQ multiplex PCR was the method, and the copy in TCRdb shows in-frame clones only, minus some. The sample shows roughly 260,000 clones, about 90% of them seen only once. The source material was peripheral blood. The receptors were sampled from a person under 35 with COVID-19, enrolled during active disease. Both conserved end residues are part of each CDR3. Each record gives: D gene, V gene, clone size, CDR3 length, J gene, CDR3 DNA, CDR3 protein. A D gene is named only where the DNA matches it firmly. Rows may omit the clone size; those that give it use once, few, many or a size class.

d_call: TRBD1
v_call: TRBV4-1
clone_size: few
cdr3_length: 15
j_call: TRBJ1-4
cdr3_nt: TGCGCCAGCAGCCAAGGACAGGGCCTTAATGAAAAACTGTTTTTT
cdr3_aa: CASSQGQGLNEKLFF

d_call: NA
v_call: TRBV9
clone_size: NA
cdr3_length: 14
j_call: TRBJ1-1
cdr3_nt: TGTGCCAGCAGCGTAGCAGGGGTGAACACTGAAGCTTTCTTT
cdr3_aa: CASSVAGVNTEAFF

d_call: NA
v_call: TRBV7-9
clone_size: NA
cdr3_length: 13
j_call: TRBJ2-1
cdr3_nt: TGTGCCAGCAGCTCGGAGGGTTACAATGAGCAGTTCTTC
cdr3_aa: CASSSEGYNEQFF

d_call: TRBD1
v_call: TRBV7-8
clone_size: NA
cdr3_length: 14
j_call: TRBJ2-7
cdr3_nt: TGTGCCACTTCCGGGACAGGGAGTCCCTACGAGCAGTACTTC
cdr3_aa: CATSGTGSPYEQYF

d_call: TRBD1
v_call: TRBV12-5
clone_size: NA
cdr3_length: 14
j_call: TRBJ1-2
cdr3_nt: TGTGCTAGTGGTTTTTCCACAGGGGACCAAGGCTACACCTTC
cdr3_aa: CASGFSTGDQGYTF

d_call: NA
v_call: TRBV7-2
clone_size: NA
cdr3_length: 15
j_call: TRBJ2-3
cdr3_nt: TGTGCCAGCAGCTTCTCTTCTCTTAGCACAGATACGCAGTATTTT
cdr3_aa: CASSFSSLSTDTQYF

d_call: NA
v_call: TRBV7-9
clone_size: NA
cdr3_length: 13
j_call: TRBJ1-5
cdr3_nt: TGTGCCAGCAATGGGGGGGCCCATCAGCCCCAGCATTTT
cdr3_aa: CASNGGAHQPQHF

d_call: TRBD2
v_call: TRBV6-2/TRBV6-3
clone_size: NA
cdr3_length: 18
j_call: TRBJ2-4
cdr3_nt: TGTGCCAGCAGCTTTCCTCGTAGGGTAGCGGGTGACAAAAACATTCAGTACTTC
cdr3_aa: CASSFPRRVAGDKNIQYF

d_call: NA
v_call: TRBV7-6
clone_size: few
cdr3_length: 12
j_call: TRBJ2-5
cdr3_nt: TGTGCCAGCAGCTTAATAGAAGAGACCCAGTACTTC
cdr3_aa: CASSLIEETQYF

d_call: TRBD2
v_call: TRBV10-3
clone_size: NA
cdr3_length: 17
j_call: TRBJ2-1
cdr3_nt: TGTGCCATCAGTGAGTCCCGGACTAGCGGGAGGCGGGATGAGCAGTTCTTC
cdr3_aa: CAISESRTSGRRDEQFF